These 10 T cell receptor beta chains came from one sample sequenced in a study of cytomegalovirus exposure and HLA in healthy donors. The PCR was carried out with 60 Vbeta primers and 13 Jbeta primers. Using immunoSEQ multiplex PCR, the repertoire was profiled, and TCRdb retains in-frame clones only, with some absent. The sample carries 150,000 to 190,000 clones, approximately 79% recorded once. The specimen sequenced was PBMCs. Every receptor here comes from a woman aged 45-65 years in good health and CMV-seropositive.

The rearrangement uses TRBV27 and TRBJ1-1; no definite D call. This CDR3 contains 15 residues. V lost 6 bases and J 1 base, leaving 15 bases between the germline ends. Germline V gives CDR1 MNHEY, CDR2 SMNVEV (reference sequence). The CDR3 DNA follows: TGTGCCAGCAGATGGGCACAGTATGGGAACACTGAAGCTTTCTTT. It specifies CASRWAQYGNTEAFF.

This clone appeared a few times. The chain links TRBV6-5 to TRBJ2-2; D gene ambiguous. The CDR3 runs to 12 residues. V dropped 4 bases and J dropped 4 bases, with 4 bases sitting between them. The germline V gene has CDR1 MNHEY and CDR2 SVGAGI. CDR3 in amino acids: CASSSTTGELFF. The CDR3 DNA reads as TGTGCCAGCAGTTCTACCACCGGGGAGCTGTTTTTT.

This clone was seen only a few times. V is TRBV6-6 and J is TRBJ1-2, with 7 bases lining up with TRBD1. The CDR3 contains 14 residues. The V segment lost 7 bases and the J segment 5 bases; nucleotides outside the gene matches: 10. CDR1 and CDR2 (germline): MNHNY, SVGAGI (reference sequence). The CDR3 DNA sequence: TGTGCCAGCACCCTGGACAGGCCTAGTTATGGCTACACCTTC. Protein: CASTLDRPSYGYTF.

The chain has TRBV9 and TRBJ2-2; D is possibly TRBD1 (6 bases). The germline V gene encodes CDR1 SGDLS and CDR2 YYNGEE. This CDR3 spans 17 amino acids. V was pared by 4 bases and J by 1 base, with 17 bases between. The CDR3 loop is CASSTTRDTKNTGELFF. CDR3 DNA sequence: TGTGCCAGCAGCACAACCCGGGACACAAAGAACACCGGGGAGCTGTTTTTT. Full variable domain (rest looked up from reference TRBV9 and TRBJ2-2): DSGVTQTPKHLITATGQRVTLRCSPRSGDLSVYWYQQSLDQGLQFLIQYYNGEERAKGNILERFSAQQFPDLHSELNLSSLELGDSALYFCASSTTRDTKNTGELFFGEGSRLTVL.

The gene calls are TRBV11-2 and TRBJ2-7, with D possibly being TRBD1 (5 bases). V lost 1 base and J 3 bases, leaving 10 bases between the germline ends. CDR1 is SGHAT, CDR2 FQNNGV, per germline. The CDR3 spans 14 residues. This chain's CDR3 is CASSLGFRGYEQYF. DNA for the CDR3: TGTGCCAGCAGCTTAGGTTTTAGGGGCTACGAGCAGTACTTC.

The rearrangement links TRBV10-3 to TRBJ2-7, with 7 bases fitting TRBD1. The germline gives CDR1 ENHRY, CDR2 SYGVKD. V lost 0 bases and J lost 3; bases outside the gene matches: 5. There are 15 residues in the CDR3. This CDR3 is CAISESMDRSYEQYF. CDR3 DNA sequence: TGTGCCATCAGTGAGTCTATGGACAGGAGCTACGAGCAGTACTTC.

The chain couples TRBV28 to TRBJ2-3; tentatively, D is TRBD1 (6 bases). V gave up 3 bases and J gave up 0 bases, with 10 bases separating them. The CDR3 covers 15 residues. Germline CDR1 is MDHEN and CDR2 is SYDVKM. The CDR3 nucleotides are TGTGCCAGCAGTTTCGGCAGGGGAAGCACAGATACGCAGTATTTT. It translates to CASSFGRGSTDTQYF. The whole variable domain, remainder taken from reference TRBV28 and TRBJ2-3, is DVKVTQSSRYLVKRTGEKVFLECVQDMDHENMFWYRQDPGLGLRLIYFSYDVKMKEKGDIPEGYSVSREKKERFSLILESASTNQTSMYLCASSFGRGSTDTQYFGPGTRLTVL.

The V call is TRBV27, the J call TRBJ1-1, with unresolved D. This CDR3 contains 11 residues. The V gene's germline CDR1 is MNHEY and CDR2 SMNVEV (reference sequence). V lost 8 bases, J lost 1 base, and 5 bases lay in between. CDR3 coding DNA: TGTGCCAGCTTTCGGAACACTGAAGCTTTCTTT. It translates to CASFRNTEAFF.

The chain is built from TRBV7-9 and TRBJ1-1, with D perhaps matching TRBD1 (6 bases). CDR1 and CDR2 (germline): SEHNR, FQNEAQ (reference sequence). The CDR3 contains 15 residues. V was clipped by 8 bases and J by 3 bases, with 19 bases between them. CDR3 sequence: CASSAYQGSYTEAFF. CDR3 DNA: TGTGCCAGCTCAGCTTACCAGGGGTCCTACACTGAAGCTTTCTTT.

The genes are TRBV19 and TRBJ1-5; TRBD1 is a possible D gene (6 bases). V shed 1 base and J shed 0 bases, with 25 bases lying between them. Germline V gene sequence: CDR1 LNHDA, CDR2 SQIVND (reference sequence). The CDR3 sequence is 21 residues long. The CDR3 coding sequence is TGTGCCAGTAGTATAGGGGCAAAGGCTCAAGACAGGTTCGGTAGCAATCAGCCCCAGCATTTT. It specifies CASSIGAKAQDRFGSNQPQHF.